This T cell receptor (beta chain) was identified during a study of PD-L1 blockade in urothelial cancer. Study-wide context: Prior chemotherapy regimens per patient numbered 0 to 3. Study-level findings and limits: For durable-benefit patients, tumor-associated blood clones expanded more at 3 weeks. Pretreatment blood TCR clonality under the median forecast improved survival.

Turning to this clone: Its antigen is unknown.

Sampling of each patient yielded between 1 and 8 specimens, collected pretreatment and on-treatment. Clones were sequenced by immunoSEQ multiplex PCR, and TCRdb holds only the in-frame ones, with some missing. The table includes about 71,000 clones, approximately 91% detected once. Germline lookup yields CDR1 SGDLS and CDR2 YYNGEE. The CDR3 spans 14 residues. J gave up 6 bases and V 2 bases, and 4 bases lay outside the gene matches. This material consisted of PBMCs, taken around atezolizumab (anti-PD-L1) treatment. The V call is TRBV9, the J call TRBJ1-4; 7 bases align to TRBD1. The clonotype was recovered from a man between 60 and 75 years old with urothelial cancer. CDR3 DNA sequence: TGTGCCAGCAGCGTCAGACAGGGAGATGAAAAACTGTTTTTT. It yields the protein CASSVRQGDEKLFF.